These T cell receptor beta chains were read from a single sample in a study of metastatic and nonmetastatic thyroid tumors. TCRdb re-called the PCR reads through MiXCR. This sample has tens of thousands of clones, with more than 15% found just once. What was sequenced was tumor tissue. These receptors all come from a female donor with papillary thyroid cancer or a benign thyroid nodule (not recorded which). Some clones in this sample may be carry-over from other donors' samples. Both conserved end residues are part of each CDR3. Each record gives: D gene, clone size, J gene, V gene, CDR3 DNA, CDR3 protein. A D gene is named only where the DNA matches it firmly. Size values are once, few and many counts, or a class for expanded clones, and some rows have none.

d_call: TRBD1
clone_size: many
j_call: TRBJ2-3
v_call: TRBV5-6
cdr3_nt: TGTGCCAGCAGTAGAACAGGGGGCGCAGATACGCAGTATTTT
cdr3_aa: CASSRTGGADTQYF

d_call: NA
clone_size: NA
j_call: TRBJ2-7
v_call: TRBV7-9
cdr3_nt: TGTGCCAGCAGCCTAGTTCTAGCAGAGACACGGGAGCAGTACTTC
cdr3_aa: CASSLVLAETREQYF

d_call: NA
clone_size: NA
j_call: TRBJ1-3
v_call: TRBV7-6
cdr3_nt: TGTGCCAGCATTCAAGGATCCGCGGGGGCAGGAAACACCATATATTTT
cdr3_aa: CASIQGSAGAGNTIYF

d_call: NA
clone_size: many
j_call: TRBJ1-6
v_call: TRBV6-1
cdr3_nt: TGTGCCAGCAGAAAGGGCCCCGCGAGGGCGGATTCACCCCTCCACTTT
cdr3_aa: CASRKGPARADSPLHF

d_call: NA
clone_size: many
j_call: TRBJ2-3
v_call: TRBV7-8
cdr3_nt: TGTGCCAGCAGCTTAGGGGGAGCGACTAGCACAGATACGCAGTATTTT
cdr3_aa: CASSLGGATSTDTQYF

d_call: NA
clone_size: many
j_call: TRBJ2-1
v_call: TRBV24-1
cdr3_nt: TGTGCCACCAGTGACCGCTCGGGACGGCTGAGGGACAATGAGCAGTTCTTC
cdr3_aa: CATSDRSGRLRDNEQFF

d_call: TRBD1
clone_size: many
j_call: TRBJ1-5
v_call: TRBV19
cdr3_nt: TGTGCCAGTAGGACGGACAGGGGGAGCAATCAGCCCCAGCATTTT
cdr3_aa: CASRTDRGSNQPQHF

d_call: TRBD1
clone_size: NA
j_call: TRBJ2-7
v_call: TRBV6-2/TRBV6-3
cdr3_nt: TGTGCCAGCAGTTACGTAGGACAGGTGAACTACGAGCAGTACTTC
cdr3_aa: CASSYVGQVNYEQYF

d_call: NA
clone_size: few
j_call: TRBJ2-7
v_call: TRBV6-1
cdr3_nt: TGTGCCAGCTCTTCGGGGATATACGAGCAGTACTTC
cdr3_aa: CASSSGIYEQYF

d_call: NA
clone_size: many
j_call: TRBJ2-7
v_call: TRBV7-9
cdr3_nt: TGTGCCAGCAGCTTAGCGCGGACCCAAAAGCAGTACTTC
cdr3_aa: CASSLARTQKQYF

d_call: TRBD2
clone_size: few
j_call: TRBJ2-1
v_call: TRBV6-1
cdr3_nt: TGTACCAGAAGGCCGGGACTAGCGGGGGGGCCGTTGTGGAATGAGCAGTTCTTC
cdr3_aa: CTRRPGLAGGPLWNEQFF

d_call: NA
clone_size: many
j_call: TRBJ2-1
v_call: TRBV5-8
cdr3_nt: TGTGCCAGCAGCTTAGGACTCAACTACAATGAGCAGTTCTTC
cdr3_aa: CASSLGLNYNEQFF

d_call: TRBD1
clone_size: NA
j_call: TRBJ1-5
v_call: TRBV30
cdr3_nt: TGTGCCTTGACCCAGGGGGGGCCCCAGCATTTT
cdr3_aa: CALTQGGPQHF

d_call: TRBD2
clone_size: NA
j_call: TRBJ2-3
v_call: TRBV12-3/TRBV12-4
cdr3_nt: TGTGCCAGCAGACCAACTACAGGACCGATACTAGCGGGAGAACCCACAGATACGCAGTATTTT
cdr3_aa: CASRPTTGPILAGEPTDTQYF

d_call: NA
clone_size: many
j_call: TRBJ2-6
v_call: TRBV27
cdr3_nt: TGTGCCAGCAGCCCACGTTCGGTCGACCCCTCTGGGGCCAACGTCCTGACTTTC
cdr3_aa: CASSPRSVDPSGANVLTF

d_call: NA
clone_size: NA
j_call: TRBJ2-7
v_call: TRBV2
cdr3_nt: TGTGCCATTCCCTTAAATAAACAGTACTTC
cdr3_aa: CAIPLNKQYF

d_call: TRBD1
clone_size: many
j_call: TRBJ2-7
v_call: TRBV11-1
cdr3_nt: TGTGCCAGCAGCCACGACAGGGTACTGTACTTC
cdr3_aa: CASSHDRVLYF

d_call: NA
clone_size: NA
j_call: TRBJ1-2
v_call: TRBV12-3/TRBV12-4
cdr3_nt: TGTGCCAGCAGTTTAAGGGATGTGTGTCCCTGTGGCTACACCTTC
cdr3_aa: CASSLRDVCPCGYTF

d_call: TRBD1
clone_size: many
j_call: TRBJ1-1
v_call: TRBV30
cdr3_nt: TGTGCCTGGAGTCGACAGGGGGCTCTGGGGGCTTTCTTT
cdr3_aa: CAWSRQGALGAFF

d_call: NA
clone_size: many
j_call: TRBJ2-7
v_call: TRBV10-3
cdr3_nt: TGTGCCATCAGTGGATCCTACGAGCAGTACTTC
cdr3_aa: CAISGSYEQYF

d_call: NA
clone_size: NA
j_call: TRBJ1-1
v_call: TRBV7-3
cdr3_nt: TGTGCCAGCGGCTTAGACCTCTACACTGAAGCTTTCTTT
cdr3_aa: CASGLDLYTEAFF

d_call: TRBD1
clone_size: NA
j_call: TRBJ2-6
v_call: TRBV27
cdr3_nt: TGTGCCAGCAGGGTACAGGGGGCCCGTGCCAACGTCCTGACTTTC
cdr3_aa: CASRVQGARANVLTF

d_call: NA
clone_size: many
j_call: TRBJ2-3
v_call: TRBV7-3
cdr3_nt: TGTGCCAGCAGCAATACAGATACGCAGTATTTT
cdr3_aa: CASSNTDTQYF

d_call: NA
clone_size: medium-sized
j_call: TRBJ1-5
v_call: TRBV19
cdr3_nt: TGTGCCAGTAGCCCTGGCCAGGTGGTCAGTCAGCCCCAGCATTTT
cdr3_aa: CASSPGQVVSQPQHF

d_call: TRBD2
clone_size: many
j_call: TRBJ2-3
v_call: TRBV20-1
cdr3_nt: TGCAGTGCTAGACGTCCAAGCGGGGGGTCAGATACGCAGTATTTT
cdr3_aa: CSARRPSGGSDTQYF

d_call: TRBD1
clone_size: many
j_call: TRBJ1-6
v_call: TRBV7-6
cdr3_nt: TGTGCCAGCAGTCCGACAGGGGGCGAATCACCCCTCCACTTT
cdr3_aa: CASSPTGGESPLHF

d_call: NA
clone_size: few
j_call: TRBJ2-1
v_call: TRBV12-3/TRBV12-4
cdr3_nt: TGTGCCAGCGCAGCCTGGGCTTTCTTTGCCAATGAGCAGTTCTTC
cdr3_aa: CASAAWAFFANEQFF

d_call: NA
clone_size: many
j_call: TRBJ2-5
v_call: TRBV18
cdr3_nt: TGTGCCAGCTCATTTACGGGGCCAGAGACCCAGTACTTC
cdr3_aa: CASSFTGPETQYF

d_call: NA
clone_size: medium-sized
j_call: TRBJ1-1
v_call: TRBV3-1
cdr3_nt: TGTGCCAGCAGCCAAGGGGGGGGAAGGAACACTGAAGCTTTCTTT
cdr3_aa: CASSQGGGRNTEAFF

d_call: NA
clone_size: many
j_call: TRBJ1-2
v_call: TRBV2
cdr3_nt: TGTGCCAGCAGTGAGGCCGGGGTGGTTAACTATGGCTACACCTTC
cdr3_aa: CASSEAGVVNYGYTF

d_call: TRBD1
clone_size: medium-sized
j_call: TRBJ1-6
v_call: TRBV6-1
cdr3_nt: TGTGCCAGCGGAGGACAGGGTTATAATTCACCCCTCCACTTT
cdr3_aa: CASGGQGYNSPLHF

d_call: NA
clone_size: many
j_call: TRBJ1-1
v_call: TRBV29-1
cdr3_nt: TGCAGCGTTGTAGAGAGGGGTAGTAGTACTGAAGCTTTCTTT
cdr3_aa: CSVVERGSSTEAFF

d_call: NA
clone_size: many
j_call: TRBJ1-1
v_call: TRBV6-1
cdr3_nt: TGTGCCAGCAGCCTGCCCGCCGGGGTGAACACTGAAGCTTTCTTT
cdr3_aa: CASSLPAGVNTEAFF

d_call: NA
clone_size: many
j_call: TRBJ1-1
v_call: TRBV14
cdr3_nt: TGTGCCAGCAGCCAACTGATCTTGAACACTGAAGCTTTCTTT
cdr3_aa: CASSQLILNTEAFF

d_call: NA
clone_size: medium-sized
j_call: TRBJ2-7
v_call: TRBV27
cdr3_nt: TGTGCCAGCAGTCCCACAGGAAGGGTTGAGCAGTACTTC
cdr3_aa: CASSPTGRVEQYF

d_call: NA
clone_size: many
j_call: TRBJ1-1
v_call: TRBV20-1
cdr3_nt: TGCAGTGCACCGGGGGAAACTGAAGCTTTCTTT
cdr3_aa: CSAPGETEAFF

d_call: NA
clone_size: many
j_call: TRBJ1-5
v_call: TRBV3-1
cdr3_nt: TGTGCCAGCAGTCGGGGGTCTCAGCCCCAGCATTTT
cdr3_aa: CASSRGSQPQHF

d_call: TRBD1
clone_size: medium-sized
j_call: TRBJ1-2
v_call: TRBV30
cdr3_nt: TGTGCCTGGACCCGACAGGGAAACTATGGCTACACCTTC
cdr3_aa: CAWTRQGNYGYTF

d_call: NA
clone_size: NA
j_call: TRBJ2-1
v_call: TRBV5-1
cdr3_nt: TGCGCCAGCAGCTTGTCCTCTGAGATGGCCCTGGTCTTC
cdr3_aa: CASSLSSEMALVF

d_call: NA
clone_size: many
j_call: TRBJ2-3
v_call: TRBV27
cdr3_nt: TGTGCCAGCAGTTACCGGGCTAACTCAGATACGCAGTATTTT
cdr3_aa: CASSYRANSDTQYF

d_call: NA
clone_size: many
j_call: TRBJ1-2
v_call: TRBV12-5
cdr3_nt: TGTGCTAGTGCACCTGAAGGGGTTGAAGGCTACACCTTC
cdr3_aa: CASAPEGVEGYTF

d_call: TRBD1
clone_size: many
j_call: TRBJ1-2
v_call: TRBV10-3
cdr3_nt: TGTGCCATCAGTGGGGACAGTTCCTATGGCTACACCTTC
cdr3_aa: CAISGDSSYGYTF

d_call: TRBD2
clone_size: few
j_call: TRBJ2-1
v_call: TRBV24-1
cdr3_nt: TGTGCCACCAGTGAGGGGACTAACCCCTACAATGAGCAGTTCTTC
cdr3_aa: CATSEGTNPYNEQFF

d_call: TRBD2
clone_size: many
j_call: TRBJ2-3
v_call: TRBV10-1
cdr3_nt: TGCGCCAGCAGTGATGGACTAGCGGGGAGCACAGATACGCAGTATTTT
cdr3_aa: CASSDGLAGSTDTQYF

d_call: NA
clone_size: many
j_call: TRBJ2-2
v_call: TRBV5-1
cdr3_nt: TGCGCCAGCAGCTTGAGTGGACTACTTAACACCGGGGAGCTGTTTTTT
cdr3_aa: CASSLSGLLNTGELFF

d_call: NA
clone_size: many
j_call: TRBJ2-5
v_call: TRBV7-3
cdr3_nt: TGTGCCAGCAGCCGTCAGGTGCGGGAGACCCAGTACTTC
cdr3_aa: CASSRQVRETQYF

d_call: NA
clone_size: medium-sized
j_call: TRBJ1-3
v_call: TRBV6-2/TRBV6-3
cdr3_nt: TGTGCCAGCACATCCGGGGGGCGCGGAAACACCATATATTTT
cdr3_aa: CASTSGGRGNTIYF

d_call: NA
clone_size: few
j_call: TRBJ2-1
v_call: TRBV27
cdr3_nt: TGTGCCATCAGTTTGCAGACAGTGGGCAAGAATGAGCAGTTCTTC
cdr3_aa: CAISLQTVGKNEQFF

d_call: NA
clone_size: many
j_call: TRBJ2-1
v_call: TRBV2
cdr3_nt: TGTGCCAGCACTGCCGACGGACGAAGCGTCGAGTTCTTC
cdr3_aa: CASTADGRSVEFF

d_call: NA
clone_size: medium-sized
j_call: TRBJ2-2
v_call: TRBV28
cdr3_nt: TGTGCCAGCAGTTTAGAAAGGAAATTGAACACCGGGGAGCTGTTTTTT
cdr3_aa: CASSLERKLNTGELFF

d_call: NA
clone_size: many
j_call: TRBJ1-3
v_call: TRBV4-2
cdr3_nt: TGTGCCAGCAGCCAGGGCGGACTCAACTCTGGAAACACCATATATTTT
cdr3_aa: CASSQGGLNSGNTIYF

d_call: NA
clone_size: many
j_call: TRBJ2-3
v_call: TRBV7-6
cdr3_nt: TGTGCCAGCAGCTTAGGAATGGAGGGGTTCACAGATACGCAGTATTTT
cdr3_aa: CASSLGMEGFTDTQYF

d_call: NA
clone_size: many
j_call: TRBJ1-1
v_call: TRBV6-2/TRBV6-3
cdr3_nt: TGTGCCAGCAGTTACGGTGGGGGTAACACTGAAGCTTTCTTT
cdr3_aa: CASSYGGGNTEAFF

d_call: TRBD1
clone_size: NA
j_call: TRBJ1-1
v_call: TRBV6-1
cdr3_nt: TGTGCCAGCAGTAGGGACAGGTGTACTGAAGCTTTCTTT
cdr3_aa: CASSRDRCTEAFF

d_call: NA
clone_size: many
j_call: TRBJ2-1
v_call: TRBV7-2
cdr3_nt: TGTGCCAGCAGCTTATACCTGCAGTTCTTC
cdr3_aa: CASSLYLQFF

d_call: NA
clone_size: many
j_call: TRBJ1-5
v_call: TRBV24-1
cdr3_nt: TGTGCCACCAGTTCAGGGAGCAATCAGCCCCAGCATTTT
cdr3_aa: CATSSGSNQPQHF

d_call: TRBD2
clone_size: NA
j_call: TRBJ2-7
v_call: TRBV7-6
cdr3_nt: TGTGTCAGTAGCTACCGGGCTCGGACTAGCGGGAACTACGAGCAGTACTTC
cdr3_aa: CVSSYRARTSGNYEQYF